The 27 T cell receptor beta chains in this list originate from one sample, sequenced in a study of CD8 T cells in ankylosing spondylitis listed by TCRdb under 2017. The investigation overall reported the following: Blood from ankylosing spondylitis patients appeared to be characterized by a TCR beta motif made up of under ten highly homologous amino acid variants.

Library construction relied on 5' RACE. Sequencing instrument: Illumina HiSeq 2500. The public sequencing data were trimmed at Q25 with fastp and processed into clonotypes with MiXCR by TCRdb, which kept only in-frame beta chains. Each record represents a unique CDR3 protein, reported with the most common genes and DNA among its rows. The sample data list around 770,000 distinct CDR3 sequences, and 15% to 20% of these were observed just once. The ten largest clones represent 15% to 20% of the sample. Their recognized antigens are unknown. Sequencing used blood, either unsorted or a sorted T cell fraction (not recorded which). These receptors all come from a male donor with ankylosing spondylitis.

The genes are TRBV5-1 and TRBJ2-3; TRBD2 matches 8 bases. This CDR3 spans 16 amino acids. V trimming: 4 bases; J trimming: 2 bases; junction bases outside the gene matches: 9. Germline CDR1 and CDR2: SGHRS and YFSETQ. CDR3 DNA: TGCGCCAGCAGCGTGCAAACTAGCGGAGACACAGATACGCAGTATTTT. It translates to CASSVQTSGDTDTQYF.

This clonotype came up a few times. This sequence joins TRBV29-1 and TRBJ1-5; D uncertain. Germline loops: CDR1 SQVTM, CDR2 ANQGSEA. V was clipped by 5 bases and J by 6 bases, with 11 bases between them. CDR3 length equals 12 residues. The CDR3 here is CSVSAGGQPQHF. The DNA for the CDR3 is TGCAGCGTTTCGGCCGGAGGTCAGCCCCAGCATTTT. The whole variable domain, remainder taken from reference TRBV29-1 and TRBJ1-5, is SAVISQKPSRDICQRGTSLTIQCQVDSQVTMMFWYRQQPGQSLTLIATANQGSEATYESGFVIDKFPISRPNLTFSTLTVSNMSPEDSSIYLCSVSAGGQPQHFGDGTRLSIL.

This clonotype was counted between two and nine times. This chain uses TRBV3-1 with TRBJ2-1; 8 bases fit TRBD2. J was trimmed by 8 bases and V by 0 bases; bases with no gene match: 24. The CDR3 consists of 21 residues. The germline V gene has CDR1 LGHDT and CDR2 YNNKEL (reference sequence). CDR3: CASSQDRLDEICGRSKDEQFF. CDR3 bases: TGTGCCAGCAGCCAAGATCGCCTCGACGAAATATGCGGGAGGTCAAAGGATGAGCAGTTCTTC.

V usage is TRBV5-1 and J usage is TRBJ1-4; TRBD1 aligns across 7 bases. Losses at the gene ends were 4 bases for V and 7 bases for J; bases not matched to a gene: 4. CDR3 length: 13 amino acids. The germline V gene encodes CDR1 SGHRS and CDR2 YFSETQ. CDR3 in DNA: TGCGCCAGCAGCGACAGGGCTGGTGAAAAACTGTTTTTT. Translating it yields CASSDRAGEKLFF.

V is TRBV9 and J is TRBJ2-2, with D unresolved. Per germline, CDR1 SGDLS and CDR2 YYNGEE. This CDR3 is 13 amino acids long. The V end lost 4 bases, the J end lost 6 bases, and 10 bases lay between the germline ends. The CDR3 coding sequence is TGTGCCAGCAGCACCCGGAGCTCCGGGGAGCTGTTTTTT. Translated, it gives CASSTRSSGELFF. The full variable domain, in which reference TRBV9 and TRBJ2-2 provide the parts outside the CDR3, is DSGVTQTPKHLITATGQRVTLRCSPRSGDLSVYWYQQSLDQGLQFLIQYYNGEERAKGNILERFSAQQFPDLHSELNLSSLELGDSALYFCASSTRSSGELFFGEGSRLTVL.

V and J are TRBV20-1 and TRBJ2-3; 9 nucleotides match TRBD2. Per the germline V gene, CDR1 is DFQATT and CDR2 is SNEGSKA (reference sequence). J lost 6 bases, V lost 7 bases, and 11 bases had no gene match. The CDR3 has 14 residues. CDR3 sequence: CSVIAGEGYDTQYF. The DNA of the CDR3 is TGCAGTGTGATAGCGGGAGAAGGGTACGATACGCAGTATTTT.

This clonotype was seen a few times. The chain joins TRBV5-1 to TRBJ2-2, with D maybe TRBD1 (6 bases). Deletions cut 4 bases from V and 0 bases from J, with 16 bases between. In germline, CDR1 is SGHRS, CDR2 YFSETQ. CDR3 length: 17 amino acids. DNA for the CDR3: TGCGCCAGCAGCCCCCAAGGGGACACATCGAACACCGGGGAGCTGTTTTTT. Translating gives CASSPQGDTSNTGELFF.

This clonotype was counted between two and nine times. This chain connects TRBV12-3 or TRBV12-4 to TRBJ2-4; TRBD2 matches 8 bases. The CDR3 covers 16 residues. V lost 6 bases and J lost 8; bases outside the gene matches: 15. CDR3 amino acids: CASSPLGGAGGYIQYF. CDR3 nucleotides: TGTGCCAGCAGCCCCTTAGGGGGGGCGGGGGGATACATTCAGTACTTC.

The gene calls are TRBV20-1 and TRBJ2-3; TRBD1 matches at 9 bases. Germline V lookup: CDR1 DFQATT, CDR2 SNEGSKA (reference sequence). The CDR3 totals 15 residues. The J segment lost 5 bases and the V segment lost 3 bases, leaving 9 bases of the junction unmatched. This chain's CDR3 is CSASRGQGSLDTQYF. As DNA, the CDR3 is TGCAGTGCTAGTCGCGGACAGGGGAGCCTAGATACGCAGTATTTT.

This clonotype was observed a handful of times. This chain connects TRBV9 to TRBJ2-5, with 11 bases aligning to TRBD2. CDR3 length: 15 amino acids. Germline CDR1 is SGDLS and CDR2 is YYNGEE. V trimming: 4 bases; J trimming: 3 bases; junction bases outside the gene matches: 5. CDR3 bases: TGTGCCAGCAGCCCTAGCGGGAGGATGGAAGAGACCCAGTACTTC. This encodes CASSPSGRMEETQYF.

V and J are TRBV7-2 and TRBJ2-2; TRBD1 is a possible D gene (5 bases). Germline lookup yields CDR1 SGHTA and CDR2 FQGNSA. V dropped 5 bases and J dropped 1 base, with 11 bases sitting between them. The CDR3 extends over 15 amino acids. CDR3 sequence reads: CASSRKGRNTGELFF. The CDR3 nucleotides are TGTGCCAGCAGCCGAAAGGGGCGGAACACCGGGGAGCTGTTTTTT.

The CDR3 bases are TGTGCCAGCAGTGCCGCACGAGGGGGACAGGGGGCTTACGAGCAGTACTTC. It is translated as CASSAARGGQGAYEQYF. V is TRBV12-3 or TRBV12-4 and J is TRBJ2-7; 12 bases are shared with TRBD1. The CDR3 extends over 17 amino acids. V lost 5 bases and J lost 4; bases outside the gene matches: 12.

The CDR3 here is CASSFQVNQPQHF. CDR3 nucleotides: TGTGCCAGCAGCTTCCAGGTGAATCAGCCCCAGCATTTT. This sequence joins TRBV12-3 or TRBV12-4 and TRBJ1-5; D unclear. The germline V and J ends were trimmed by 6 bases and 4 bases, with 10 bases remaining between them. CDR3 length equals 13 residues.

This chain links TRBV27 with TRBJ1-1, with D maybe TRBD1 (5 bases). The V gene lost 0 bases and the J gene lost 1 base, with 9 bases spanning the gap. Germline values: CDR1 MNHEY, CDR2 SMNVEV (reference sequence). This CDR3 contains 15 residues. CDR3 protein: CASSLSEGPNTEAFF. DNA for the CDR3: TGTGCCAGCAGTTTATCCGAGGGACCGAACACTGAAGCTTTCTTT.

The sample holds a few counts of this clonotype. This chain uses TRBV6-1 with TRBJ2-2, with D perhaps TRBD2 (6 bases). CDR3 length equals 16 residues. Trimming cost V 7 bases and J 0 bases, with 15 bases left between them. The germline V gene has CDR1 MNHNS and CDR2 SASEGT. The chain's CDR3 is CASTSGLPPNTGELFF. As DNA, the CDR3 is TGTGCCAGCACCAGCGGGCTACCCCCGAACACCGGGGAGCTGTTTTTT.

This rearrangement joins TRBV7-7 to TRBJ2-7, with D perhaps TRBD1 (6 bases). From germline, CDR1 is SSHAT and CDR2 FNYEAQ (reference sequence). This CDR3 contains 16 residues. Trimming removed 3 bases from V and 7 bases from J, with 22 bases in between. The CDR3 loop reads CASSFTLESTGGEQYF. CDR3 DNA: TGTGCCAGCAGCTTTACCCTAGAGTCGACAGGTGGGGAGCAGTACTTC.

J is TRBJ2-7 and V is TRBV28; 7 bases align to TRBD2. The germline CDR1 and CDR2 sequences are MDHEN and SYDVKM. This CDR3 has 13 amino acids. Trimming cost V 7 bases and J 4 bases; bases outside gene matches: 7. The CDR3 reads CASTGRENYEQYF. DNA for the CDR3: TGTGCCAGCACTGGGCGGGAGAATTACGAGCAGTACTTC.

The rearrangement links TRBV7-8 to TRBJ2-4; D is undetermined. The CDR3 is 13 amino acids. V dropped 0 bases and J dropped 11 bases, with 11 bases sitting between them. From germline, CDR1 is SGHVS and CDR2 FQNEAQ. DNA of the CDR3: TGTGCCAGCAGCTTAGCGCAGTCCCAGCTTCAGTACTTC. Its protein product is CASSLAQSQLQYF.

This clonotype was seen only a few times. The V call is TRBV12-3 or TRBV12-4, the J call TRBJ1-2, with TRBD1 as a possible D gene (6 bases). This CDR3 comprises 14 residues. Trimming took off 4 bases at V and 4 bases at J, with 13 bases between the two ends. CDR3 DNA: TGTGCCAGCAGTTGGGAGGGGGAGGTCTATGGCTACACCTTC. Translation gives CASSWEGEVYGYTF.

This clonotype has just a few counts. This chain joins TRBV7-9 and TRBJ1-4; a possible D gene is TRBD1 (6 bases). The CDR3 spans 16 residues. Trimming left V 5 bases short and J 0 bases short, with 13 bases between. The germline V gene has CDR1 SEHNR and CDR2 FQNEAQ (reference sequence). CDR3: CASSPQGSSTNEKLFF. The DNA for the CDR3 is TGTGCCAGCAGCCCGCAGGGGAGCTCAACTAATGAAAAACTGTTTTTT.

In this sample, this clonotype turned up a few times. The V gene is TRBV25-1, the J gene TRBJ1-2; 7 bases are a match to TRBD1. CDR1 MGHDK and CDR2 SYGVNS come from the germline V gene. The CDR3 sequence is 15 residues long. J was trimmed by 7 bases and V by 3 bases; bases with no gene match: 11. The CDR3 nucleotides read TGTGCCAGCAGTGACATATCCGCAGGGGGAGGTGGCTACACCTTC. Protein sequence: CASSDISAGGGGYTF.

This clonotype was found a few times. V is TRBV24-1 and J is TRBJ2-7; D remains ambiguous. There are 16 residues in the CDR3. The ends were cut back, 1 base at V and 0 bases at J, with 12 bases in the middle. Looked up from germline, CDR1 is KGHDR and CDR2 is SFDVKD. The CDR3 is CATSDLCGSFSYEQYF. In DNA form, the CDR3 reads TGTGCCACCAGTGATTTATGTGGGTCTTTCTCCTACGAGCAGTACTTC.

This CDR3 is CASSQVLGPPAGELFF. DNA of the CDR3: TGCGCCAGCAGCCAAGTTTTGGGACCCCCCGCCGGGGAGCTGTTTTTT. The V gene is TRBV4-1, the J gene TRBJ2-2; D is possibly TRBD1 or TRBD2 (5 bases each). Germline lookup yields CDR1 MGHRA and CDR2 YSYEKL. With 1 base removed from V and 6 bases from J, the gap between germline ends came to 15 bases. This CDR3 contains 16 residues.

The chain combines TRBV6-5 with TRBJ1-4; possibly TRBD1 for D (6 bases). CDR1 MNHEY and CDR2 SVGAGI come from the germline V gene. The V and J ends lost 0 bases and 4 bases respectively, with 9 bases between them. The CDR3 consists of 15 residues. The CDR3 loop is CASSYSGGGNEKLFF. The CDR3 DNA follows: TGTGCCAGCAGTTACTCGGGGGGCGGTAATGAAAAACTGTTTTTT.

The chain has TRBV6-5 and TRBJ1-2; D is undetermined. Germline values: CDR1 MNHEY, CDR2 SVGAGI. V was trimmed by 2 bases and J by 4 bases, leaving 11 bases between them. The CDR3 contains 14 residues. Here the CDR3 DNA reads TGTGCCAGCAGTTACCGGGAGGGCAGCTATGGCTACACCTTC. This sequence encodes CASSYREGSYGYTF.

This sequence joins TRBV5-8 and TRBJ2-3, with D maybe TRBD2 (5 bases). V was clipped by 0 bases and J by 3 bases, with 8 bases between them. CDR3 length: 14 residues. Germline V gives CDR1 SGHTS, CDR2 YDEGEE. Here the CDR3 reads CASSLVRETDTQYF. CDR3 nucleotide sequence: TGTGCCAGCAGCTTGGTTCGGGAAACAGATACGCAGTATTTT.

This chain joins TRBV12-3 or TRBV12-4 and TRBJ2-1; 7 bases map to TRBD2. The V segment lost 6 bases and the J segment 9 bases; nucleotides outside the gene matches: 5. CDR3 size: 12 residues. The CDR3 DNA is TGTGCCAGCAGCCCTACTAGCGTTGAGCAGTTCTTC. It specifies CASSPTSVEQFF.